These 8 T cell receptor beta chains were all obtained from the same sample, sequenced in a study of radiotherapy plus CTLA-4 blockade in lung cancer. Profiling relied on immunoSEQ multiplex PCR, and the TCRdb table lists in-frame clones only, not all of them. The sample gives over 100,000 clones, roughly 86% of which show up once; 2.5% to 3.5% is in the top ten. This specimen consisted of peripheral blood, obtained from a patient treated with radiotherapy plus ipilimumab. These receptors all stem from a human donor with non-small cell lung cancer that progressed on radiotherapy plus ipilimumab. Some clones in this sample may be carry-over from other donors' samples.

This clone showed up just once. At one end, the junction sequence differs from germline, possibly due to a read error. The chain joins TRBV7-7 to TRBJ2-7; TRBD1 matches 12 bases. Germline CDR1 is SSHAT and CDR2 is FNYEAQ (reference sequence). The CDR3 has 15 residues. The CDR3 DNA sequence: TGTGCTAGCAGCCCCGGGACAGGGGGCAGGTACGAGCAGTACTTC. It specifies CASSPGTGGRYEQYF.

A few counts support this clone. The chain joins TRBV29-1 to TRBJ1-1, with D tentatively TRBD1 (5 bases). Trimming took 4 bases from V and 3 from J, leaving 12 bases between them. Germline V gene data show CDR1 as SQVTM and CDR2 as ANQGSEA. This CDR3 contains 13 residues. CDR3 loop: CSVAPKGDTEAFF. The CDR3 DNA is TGCAGCGTTGCCCCCAAAGGGGACACTGAAGCTTTCTTT. Variable domain in full (rest from reference TRBV29-1 and TRBJ1-1): SAVISQKPSRDICQRGTSLTIQCQVDSQVTMMFWYRQQPGQSLTLIATANQGSEATYESGFVIDKFPISRPNLTFSTLTVSNMSPEDSSIYLCSVAPKGDTEAFFGQGTRLTVV.

In this sample, this clone turned up a few times. V gene TRBV4-3 combines with J gene TRBJ2-3; 9 nucleotides match TRBD1. CDR3 length equals 13 residues. The ends lost 5 bases at V and 6 bases at J; junction bases unmatched: 3. The germline CDR1 and CDR2 sequences are LGHNA and YSLEER. The CDR3 bases are TGCGCCAGCAGCTTAGGACAGGGGGATACGCAGTATTTT. Residues: CASSLGQGDTQYF.

The chain joins TRBV19 to TRBJ1-4; the D is unclear. V shed 9 bases and J shed 8 bases, with 13 bases lying between them. CDR3 length equals 12 residues. From germline, CDR1 is LNHDA and CDR2 SQIVND (reference sequence). The CDR3 sequence: CASRTVNEKLFF. DNA of the CDR3: TGTGCCAGCCGGACCGTTAACGAAAAACTGTTTTTT.

This clone was seen once. V and J are TRBV5-4 and TRBJ1-1; 8 bases fit TRBD1. J gave up 5 bases and V 7 bases, and 13 bases lay outside the gene matches. CDR1 is SGHNT, CDR2 YYREEE, per germline (reference sequence). This CDR3 is 15 amino acids long. The CDR3 region is CASYLLQGAGTEAFF. CDR3 bases: TGTGCCAGCTACCTACTCCAGGGGGCCGGAACTGAAGCTTTCTTT.

This clone was seen just once. This rearrangement joins TRBV2 to TRBJ1-2; D unclear. The V end lost 4 bases, the J end lost 5 bases, and 5 bases lay between the germline ends. The CDR3 totals 11 residues. Germline V gene data show CDR1 as SNHLY and CDR2 as FYNNEI. CDR3 DNA sequence: TGTGCCAGCAGTGTCTCATATGGCTACACCTTC. Protein: CASSVSYGYTF.

The chain carries TRBV7-9 and TRBJ2-1, with 8 bases that match TRBD1. CDR3 size: 15 residues. The germline V gene encodes CDR1 SEHNR and CDR2 FQNEAQ (reference sequence). The ends lost 3 bases at V and 4 bases at J; junction bases unmatched: 5. For the CDR3, the DNA is TGTGCCAGCAGCTTCCGGGACAGGCATTACAATGAGCAGTTCTTC. Its protein is CASSFRDRHYNEQFF.

The rearrangement uses TRBV4-1 and TRBJ1-2, with TRBD1 as a possible D gene (5 bases). V lost 4 bases and J lost 5, with 11 bases in between. Germline V gene data show CDR1 as MGHRA and CDR2 as YSYEKL. The CDR3 sequence is 13 residues long. CDR3 bases: TGCGCCAGCAGCCCGGGACCCGCGTATGGCTACACCTTC. It encodes CASSPGPAYGYTF.